Below are 27 T cell receptor beta chains sequenced from a single sample in a study of T cells after yellow fever vaccination. Each CDR3 protein gets one entry after TCRdb re-called the 5' RACE reads with MiXCR. This table has over 4,000 distinct CDR3 sequences, roughly 3.4% appearing once. Sequenced here: PBMCs, either bulk or a sorted T-cell subset (CD4+, CD8+, memory, or dextramer-sorted; not recorded which), sampled 15 days after the yellow fever booster vaccination. These receptors originate from a man aged 30 to 39 who received the YFV17D yellow fever vaccine.

The chain joins TRBV28 to TRBJ2-3, with 8 positions matching TRBD2. CDR1 is MDHEN, CDR2 SYDVKM, per germline. The J segment lost 1 base and the V segment lost 2 bases, leaving 2 bases of the junction unmatched. The CDR3 contains 15 residues. CDR3 region: CASSLAGGGTDTQYF. The CDR3 DNA is TGTGCCAGCAGTTTAGCGGGAGGTGGCACAGATACGCAGTATTTT.

The table lists this clonotype with many counts. The rearrangement links TRBV20-1 to TRBJ1-5; possible D gene TRBD1, 5 bases. This CDR3 region has 16 residues. Germline loops: CDR1 DFQATT, CDR2 SNEGSKA (reference sequence). Trimming stripped 0 bases from V and 9 bases from J, with 21 bases between. CDR3 loop: CSAREGFAGPMGPQHF. The CDR3 DNA reads as TGCAGTGCTAGAGAAGGCTTCGCGGGGCCGATGGGGCCCCAGCATTTT.

This clonotype was seen many times. The V gene is TRBV11-2, the J gene TRBJ2-1; TRBD2 aligns across 11 bases. The CDR3 loop spans 20 amino acids. The germline gives CDR1 SGHAT, CDR2 FQNNGV. Trimming removed 3 bases from V and 2 bases from J; junction bases left unmatched: 15. This chain's CDR3 is CASSLEGLAGGWGTYNEQFF. The CDR3 DNA reads TGTGCCAGCAGCTTGGAGGGTCTAGCGGGAGGTTGGGGCACCTACAATGAGCAGTTCTTC.

This clonotype has at least ten counts. CDR3 nucleotide sequence: TGCGCCAGCAGTGAATCTAGCGGGAAGCAGACCCAGTACTTC. It translates to CASSESSGKQTQYF. This chain uses TRBV10-2 with TRBJ2-5; 9 nucleotides line up with TRBD2. CDR1 is WSHSY and CDR2 is SAAADI in the germline V gene. The CDR3 is 14 amino acids. V gave up 3 bases and J gave up 6 bases; unmatched junction bases: 5.

The chain joins TRBV24-1 to TRBJ2-3; D is possibly TRBD2 (5 bases). This CDR3 contains 12 residues. The V and J ends lost 6 bases and 4 bases respectively, with 7 bases between them. Per germline, CDR1 KGHDR and CDR2 SFDVKD. CDR3 nucleotide sequence: TGTGCCACCAGTCGGGGAGCAGATACGCAGTATTTT. It specifies CATSRGADTQYF.

By frequency in the sample, this clonotype is medium-sized. This chain joins TRBV12-3 or TRBV12-4 and TRBJ2-1; D is possibly TRBD1 (6 bases). The CDR3 length is 15 residues. V lost 1 base and J lost 2, with 9 bases in between. The CDR3 region has the DNA TGTGCCAGCAGTTTAGATGGGGGCCCCTACAATGAGCAGTTCTTC. Its translation is CASSLDGGPYNEQFF.

As DNA, the CDR3 is TGCGCCAGCAGTACAGGGGGCGCAGGATACTCACCCCTCCACTTT. Translation gives CASSTGGAGYSPLHF. V and J are TRBV5-1 and TRBJ1-6; TRBD1 aligns across 9 bases. The CDR3 runs 15 residues. V gave up 5 bases and J gave up 10 bases; unmatched junction bases: 10. Germline CDR1 and CDR2: SGHRS and YFSETQ.

This clonotype has at least ten counts. The chain employs TRBV19 and TRBJ1-2; unclear D gene. Germline CDR1 is LNHDA and CDR2 is SQIVND (reference sequence). This CDR3 region has 14 residues. Trimming took off 5 bases at V and 3 bases at J, with 13 bases between the two ends. CDR3 in amino acids: CASSSRKGYYGYTF. The CDR3 DNA is TGTGCCAGTAGTTCTCGAAAGGGTTACTATGGCTACACCTTC.

This clonotype was recorded at least ten times. J is TRBJ1-5 and V is TRBV12-3 or TRBV12-4, with D unresolved. Trimming removed 5 bases from V and 5 bases from J, with 7 bases in between. The CDR3 is 12 residues long. As DNA, the CDR3 is TGTGCCAGCAGTCCCGATGATCAGCCCCAGCATTTT. Its protein product is CASSPDDQPQHF.

The sample holds many counts of this clonotype. The chain recombines TRBV19 with TRBJ2-1; D not resolved. The V and J ends lost 3 bases and 7 bases respectively, with 13 bases between them. CDR1 is LNHDA and CDR2 is SQIVND in the germline V gene (reference sequence). The length of the CDR3 is 14 residues. CDR3 sequence reads: CASSMFSLRNEQFF. The CDR3 coding sequence is TGTGCCAGTAGTATGTTTTCCTTGAGGAATGAGCAGTTCTTC.

In this sample, this clonotype turned up many times. This rearrangement joins TRBV7-2 to TRBJ2-5; 7 nucleotides align to TRBD1. Looked up from germline, CDR1 is SGHTA and CDR2 is FQGNSA. The CDR3 totals 15 residues. With V trimmed by 5 bases and J by 1 base, 7 bases remained unmatched. In nucleotides, the CDR3 is TGTGCCAGCAGCAAACGACAGGGCCTCCAAGAGACCCAGTACTTC. This gives the protein CASSKRQGLQETQYF.

This clonotype came up many times. The chain joins TRBV6-5 to TRBJ2-7, with a possible D match to TRBD2 (6 bases). CDR1 and CDR2 from the germline V gene are MNHEY and SVGAGI. V lost 6 bases, J lost 4 bases, and 22 bases lay in between. The CDR3 is 16 residues long. The CDR3 nucleotides read TGTGCCAGCAGAACGGGACGGACTATGGGAAAATACGAGCAGTACTTC. The encoded protein is CASRTGRTMGKYEQYF.

This clonotype has ten or more counts. The chain has TRBV6-5 and TRBJ2-7; 9 positions match TRBD1. Germline CDR1 and CDR2: MNHEY and SVGAGI. The CDR3 totals 13 residues. After removal of 4 bases from V and 3 bases from J, the junction contained 1 base not matched to a gene. CDR3 in amino acids: CASSSDRGYEQYF. As DNA, the CDR3 is TGTGCCAGCAGTTCGGACAGGGGCTACGAGCAGTACTTC.

This clonotype appeared a few times. The CDR3: CASSFRTGRNTIYF. Here the CDR3 DNA reads TGTGCCAGCAGCTTCAGGACAGGGAGAAACACCATATATTTT. The chain links TRBV7-2 to TRBJ1-3; 8 bases agree with TRBD1. Trimming at V came to 3 bases and at J to 5 bases, leaving 3 bases not matched to a gene. This CDR3 has 14 residues. Germline CDR1 is SGHTA and CDR2 is FQGNSA. Combining the CDR3 with reference TRBV7-2 and TRBJ1-3 gives the whole variable domain GAGVSQSPSNKVTEKGKDVELRCDPISGHTALYWYRQSLGQGLEFLIYFQGNSAPDKSGLPSDRFSAERTGGSVSTLTIQRTQQEDSAVYLCASSFRTGRNTIYFGEGSWLTVV.

This clonotype was observed at least ten times. The J gene is TRBJ2-7, the V gene TRBV7-2; TRBD2 matches 8 bases. The V segment lost 2 bases and the J segment 5 bases; nucleotides outside the gene matches: 8. The length of the CDR3 is 15 residues. Germline values: CDR1 SGHTA, CDR2 FQGNSA. CDR3 amino acids: CASSLTPGRGNEQYF. Written as DNA, the CDR3 is TGTGCCAGCAGCTTAACGCCCGGGAGGGGCAACGAGCAGTACTTC.

The table lists this clonotype with many counts. The chain links TRBV6-5 to TRBJ2-5, with D hard to call. The CDR3 extends over 12 amino acids. Between the trimmed V and J ends, which lost 7 bases and 4 bases, there was a span of 10 bases. Germline lookup yields CDR1 MNHEY and CDR2 SVGAGI. The CDR3 loop is CASNGFGETQYF. Here the CDR3 DNA reads TGTGCCAGCAACGGTTTCGGAGAGACCCAGTACTTC.

In this sample, this clonotype turned up many times. The genes are TRBV27 and TRBJ2-1; either TRBD1 or TRBD2 may fit D (5 bases each). Trimming cost V 4 bases and J 9 bases, with 19 bases left between them. The CDR3 runs 15 residues. In germline, CDR1 is MNHEY, CDR2 SMNVEV (reference sequence). CDR3 protein: CASSSYRTRAGEQFF. CDR3 DNA sequence: TGTGCCAGCAGTTCGTACCGGACACGGGCGGGTGAGCAGTTCTTC.

This clonotype was picked up many times. V is TRBV7-3 and J is TRBJ1-2, with 9 bases identical to TRBD1. The CDR3 spans 13 residues. V shed 5 bases and J 5 bases; nucleotides not matched to a gene: 3. Germline lookup yields CDR1 SGHTA and CDR2 FQGTGA. The CDR3 spells CASSPGTGYGYTF. CDR3 nucleotides: TGTGCCAGCAGCCCCGGGACAGGGTATGGCTACACCTTC.

In this sample, this clonotype turned up many times. V is TRBV10-1 and J is TRBJ2-1; 9 bases fit TRBD1. V gave up 6 bases and J gave up 6 bases; unmatched junction bases: 6. The germline V gene has CDR1 WNHNN and CDR2 SYGVQD (reference sequence). The CDR3 contains 14 residues. As DNA, the CDR3 is TGCGCCAGCAGCCGGGACAGGGTCGGCAATGAGCAGTTCTTC. Translation: CASSRDRVGNEQFF.

This clonotype was observed many times. This chain uses TRBV5-1 with TRBJ1-1; D is undetermined. This CDR3 is 12 amino acids long. Germline-derived CDR1 and CDR2 are SGHRS and YFSETQ. The V and J ends lost 4 bases and 5 bases respectively, with 9 bases between them. The CDR3 spells CASSGVDTEAFF. Here the CDR3 DNA reads TGCGCCAGCAGCGGGGTGGATACTGAAGCTTTCTTT.

By share, this clonotype ranks as medium-sized (0.01 to 0.1%). J is TRBJ2-2 and V is TRBV15; the match to TRBD1 covers 7 bases. CDR1 is LNHNV, CDR2 YYDKDF, per germline (reference sequence). This CDR3 has 13 amino acids. Trimming removed 0 bases from V and 10 bases from J; junction bases left unmatched: 2. This CDR3 reads CATSREDREELFF. DNA of the CDR3: TGTGCCACCAGCAGAGAAGACAGGGAGGAGCTGTTTTTT.

This clonotype was counted at least ten times. This chain links TRBV7-7 with TRBJ1-1; D gene unclear. In germline, CDR1 is SSHAT, CDR2 FNYEAQ (reference sequence). Trimming took 2 bases from V and 0 from J, leaving 4 bases between them. This CDR3 contains 13 residues. The CDR3 DNA reads as TGTGCCAGCAGCTTAAAGGTGAACACTGAAGCTTTCTTT. Its translation is CASSLKVNTEAFF.

Judged by abundance, this clonotype is medium-sized (0.01 to 0.1%). The chain joins TRBV12-3 or TRBV12-4 to TRBJ2-3; unclear D gene. V lost 6 bases and J lost 0, with 10 bases in between. The CDR3 loop spans 14 amino acids. Here the CDR3 reads CASRYTTSTDTQYF. CDR3 DNA: TGTGCCAGCAGATACACAACTAGCACAGATACGCAGTATTTT.

By sample share, this clonotype is medium-sized. The V and J genes are TRBV12-3 or TRBV12-4 and TRBJ2-1; tentatively, D is TRBD1 (6 bases). The CDR3 spans 14 residues. The V end lost 8 bases, the J end lost 6 bases, and 17 bases lay between the germline ends. DNA for the CDR3: TGTGCCAGCGCGCCCACAGGGAGTGTCAATGAGCAGTTCTTC. Translating gives CASAPTGSVNEQFF.

The count of this clonotype is one. The genes are TRBV3-1 and TRBJ2-1, with D possibly called TRBD1 or TRBD2 (5 bases each). This CDR3 is built from 17 residues. Trimming stripped 10 bases from V and 2 bases from J, with 24 bases between. Per the germline V gene, CDR1 is LGHDT and CDR2 is YNNKEL (reference sequence). The CDR3 region has the DNA TGTGCCACCACCCAAGGGGCTAGCCCGGGACCCTACAATGAGCAGTTCTTC. Amino acids: CATTQGASPGPYNEQFF.

This clonotype showed up many times. This sequence joins TRBV27 and TRBJ2-2, with unresolved D. Looked up from germline, CDR1 is MNHEY and CDR2 is SMNVEV (reference sequence). The CDR3 spans 15 residues. The V end was cut by 3 bases, the J end by 0 bases, with 8 bases between. The CDR3 reads CASSLNRANTGELFF. The CDR3 region has the DNA TGTGCCAGCAGTTTGAACAGAGCGAACACCGGGGAGCTGTTTTTT.

The table lists this clonotype with many counts. The V and J genes are TRBV12-3 or TRBV12-4 and TRBJ2-1; D is ambiguous. Trimming took 2 bases from V and 2 from J, leaving 4 bases between them. The CDR3 contains 13 residues. The CDR3 DNA reads TGTGCCAGCAGTTTATCGGCCTACAATGAGCAGTTCTTC. It encodes CASSLSAYNEQFF.